The 21 T cell receptor beta chains below all came from one sample that was sequenced in a study of shared clonotypes between healthy human individuals. TCRdb's copy holds only in-frame clones and misses some; the assay was immunoSEQ multiplex PCR. The repertoire consists of approximately 1,000,000 clones, with roughly 74% occurring once and the leading ten covering about 0.52%. The specimen sequenced was memory CD4+ T cells from PBMCs. Documented subset: CD45RA-negative fraction. These receptors came from a man between 18 and 29 years old in good health. Some clones in this sample may be carry-over from other donors' samples.

The rearrangement uses TRBV9 and TRBJ1-5; D possibly corresponds to TRBD1 (6 bases). V shed 4 bases and J shed 8 bases, with 19 bases lying between them. Germline CDR1 reads SGDLS; CDR2 reads YYNGEE. The CDR3 is made up of 15 amino acids. The CDR3 here is CASSPRGVLGEPQHF. As DNA, the CDR3 is TGTGCCAGCAGCCCCAGGGGAGTCCTCGGGGAGCCCCAGCATTTT.

This clone was observed a few times. The chain links TRBV28 to TRBJ2-5, with TRBD2 matching 11 bases. The CDR3 consists of 15 residues. V lost 5 bases, J lost 5 bases, and 7 bases stayed unmatched. Per the germline V gene, CDR1 is MDHEN and CDR2 is SYDVKM. In DNA form, the CDR3 reads TGTGCCAGCAGTACAGGGACTAGCGGTCCGGAGACCCAGTACTTC. Translated, it gives CASSTGTSGPETQYF.

V and J are TRBV29-1 and TRBJ2-3; D gene unclear. Deletions cut 3 bases from V and 6 bases from J, with 16 bases between. The CDR3 contains 14 residues. CDR1 is SQVTM, CDR2 ANQGSEA, per germline. Written as DNA, the CDR3 is TGCAGCGTTGAGACTGGGAACCCCAGGGATACGCAGTATTTT. Protein: CSVETGNPRDTQYF.

This clone was counted a single time. The chain couples TRBV5-1 to TRBJ1-1, with D tentatively TRBD1 (5 bases). V was clipped by 2 bases and J by 0 bases, with 23 bases between them. Per the germline V gene, CDR1 is SGHRS and CDR2 is YFSETQ. The CDR3 totals 19 residues. CDR3 in DNA: TGCGCCAGCAGCTTCTGGCCGGGAGACTCGACAGATTTGAACACTGAAGCTTTCTTT. This encodes CASSFWPGDSTDLNTEAFF.

The chain joins TRBV9 to TRBJ2-3; D unresolved. CDR3 length equals 13 residues. Germline CDR1 and CDR2: SGDLS and YYNGEE. V was clipped by 4 bases and J by 0 bases, with 6 bases between them. The CDR3 bases are TGTGCCAGCAGCCCAGTTAGCACAGATACGCAGTATTTT. Translating it yields CASSPVSTDTQYF.

The chain combines TRBV5-1 with TRBJ2-1, with D possibly matching TRBD1 (6 bases). This CDR3 spans 17 amino acids. Germline loops: CDR1 SGHRS, CDR2 YFSETQ. The V gene lost 4 bases and the J gene lost 7 bases, with 24 bases spanning the gap. CDR3 protein: CASSPYGGPRDGNEQFF. Written as DNA, the CDR3 is TGCGCCAGCAGCCCCTATGGGGGCCCTCGAGATGGAAATGAGCAGTTCTTC.

The rearrangement links TRBV7-2 to TRBJ2-3; the D call may be TRBD1 or TRBD2 (5 bases each). The CDR3 covers 17 residues. Trimming took off 4 bases at V and 4 bases at J, with 21 bases between the two ends. Looked up from germline, CDR1 is SGHTA and CDR2 is FQGNSA. The CDR3 DNA sequence: TGTGCCAGCAGCTGGACGGGGACGTCGCCCGCGGCAGATACGCAGTATTTT. It yields the protein CASSWTGTSPAADTQYF.

This clone has a handful of counts. The same CDR3 can be traced to other DNA sequences in this sample. The rearrangement uses TRBV9 and TRBJ2-1, with no clear D. The CDR3 has 14 amino acids. V was pared by 4 bases and J by 5 bases, with 13 bases between. Germline loops: CDR1 SGDLS, CDR2 YYNGEE. The CDR3: CASSPLSLNNEQFF. The CDR3 nucleotides are TGTGCCAGCAGCCCCCTGAGTCTAAACAATGAGCAGTTCTTC.

V and J are TRBV7-2 and TRBJ1-5; TRBD1 matches 8 bases. The CDR3 runs 16 residues. Germline V gives CDR1 SGHTA, CDR2 FQGNSA. The trim removed 1 base at V and 5 bases at J, leaving 7 bases unmatched. The CDR3 nucleotides are TGTGCCAGCAGCTTAGGCCTGGGCAGGGGGCATCAGCCCCAGCATTTT. Protein product: CASSLGLGRGHQPQHF. Full variable domain (missing parts from reference TRBV7-2 and TRBJ1-5): GAGVSQSPSNKVTEKGKDVELRCDPISGHTALYWYRQSLGQGLEFLIYFQGNSAPDKSGLPSDRFSAERTGGSVSTLTIQRTQQEDSAVYLCASSLGLGRGHQPQHFGDGTRLSIL.

The V and J genes are TRBV19 and TRBJ2-7; TRBD1 might be the D (5 bases). Trimming stripped 5 bases from V and 5 bases from J, with 19 bases between. Germline V gene sequence: CDR1 LNHDA, CDR2 SQIVND (reference sequence). The CDR3 runs to 15 residues. The CDR3 spells CASSRWTRAFDEQYF. The CDR3 coding sequence is TGTGCCAGTAGTCGGTGGACAAGGGCCTTCGACGAGCAGTACTTC.

The V and J genes are TRBV28 and TRBJ2-1, with D possibly being TRBD2 (5 bases). CDR1 is MDHEN, CDR2 SYDVKM, per germline. V was clipped by 6 bases and J by 5 bases, with 8 bases between them. The length of the CDR3 is 12 residues. The DNA for the CDR3 is TGTGCCAGCAGAGAACTAGACAATGAGCAGTTCTTC. Amino acid sequence: CASRELDNEQFF.

The rearrangement links TRBV7-3 to TRBJ2-5; tentative D call: TRBD1 (5 bases). CDR1 is SGHTA, CDR2 FQGTGA, per germline. V was trimmed by 1 base and J by 2 bases, leaving 11 bases between them. CDR3 length: 15 amino acids. The CDR3 loop is CASSLSDSKQETQYF. CDR3 coding DNA: TGTGCCAGCAGCTTAAGTGACAGCAAACAAGAGACCCAGTACTTC.

This clone was picked up a small number of times. This chain connects TRBV5-4 to TRBJ2-3; D is unresolved. This CDR3 has 13 amino acids. Trimming pared 7 bases from V and 6 bases from J, leaving 15 bases between. Germline CDR1 and CDR2: SGHNT and YYREEE (reference sequence). Written as DNA, the CDR3 is TGTGCCAGCGGACCCCGCAGCTGGGATACGCAGTATTTT. As protein: CASGPRSWDTQYF.

This clone was counted a single time. The chain employs TRBV28 and TRBJ2-3; 12 bases are shared with TRBD2. CDR3 size: 17 residues. J lost 0 bases, V lost 6 bases, and 7 bases had no gene match. CDR1 MDHEN and CDR2 SYDVKM come from the germline V gene. CDR3 sequence reads: CASSIGLAGISTDTQYF. The CDR3 DNA is TGTGCCAGCAGCATCGGACTAGCGGGAATCAGCACAGATACGCAGTATTTT.

Turning to this clone: The same CDR3 also results from other DNA sequences found in this sample. The V gene is TRBV29-1, the J gene TRBJ1-1; D unclear. This CDR3 has 13 residues. V was clipped by 4 bases and J by 0 bases, with 9 bases between them. Germline V gene data show CDR1 as SQVTM and CDR2 as ANQGSEA. CDR3 region: CSVVRRMNTEAFF. CDR3 DNA: TGCAGCGTTGTCCGCCGAATGAACACTGAAGCTTTCTTT.

V usage is TRBV28 and J usage is TRBJ2-1; D is possibly TRBD2 (5 bases). The CDR3 loop spans 14 amino acids. The germline gives CDR1 MDHEN, CDR2 SYDVKM. V lost 4 bases and J 3 bases, leaving 10 bases between the germline ends. CDR3: CASSSPSYYNEQFF. The CDR3 bases are TGTGCCAGCAGTTCCCCTAGCTACTACAATGAGCAGTTCTTC.

The chain employs TRBV2 and TRBJ1-1, with D unresolved. V was clipped by 4 bases and J by 11 bases, with 17 bases between them. Germline loops: CDR1 SNHLY, CDR2 FYNNEI. CDR3 length: 13 residues. CDR3 protein: CASSVEDPGWAFF. The CDR3 DNA sequence: TGTGCCAGCAGTGTAGAGGACCCCGGTTGGGCTTTCTTT.

The chain joins TRBV6-1 to TRBJ1-5; no reliable D call. The CDR3 extends over 14 amino acids. In germline, CDR1 is MNHNS, CDR2 SASEGT. V lost 1 base and J lost 6, with 10 bases in between. Written as DNA, the CDR3 is TGTGCCAGCAGTGAAGGTGTGAATGGTCAGCCCCAGCATTTT. Amino acids: CASSEGVNGQPQHF.

The rearrangement links TRBV29-1 to TRBJ2-3; tentative D call: TRBD2 (6 bases). Germline assignment: CDR1 SQVTM and CDR2 ANQGSEA. V dropped 6 bases and J dropped 5 bases, with 15 bases sitting between them. This CDR3 contains 13 residues. For the CDR3, the DNA is TGCAGCGTCGGGGGTCGGGTCAGAGATACGCAGTATTTT. Protein sequence: CSVGGRVRDTQYF.

This CDR3 reads CASSLLWAANTEAFF. The CDR3 DNA sequence: TGTGCCAGCAGCTTACTTTGGGCAGCTAACACTGAAGCTTTCTTT. The genes are TRBV7-8 and TRBJ1-1; D is unresolved. Germline CDR1 reads SGHVS; CDR2 reads FQNEAQ. The CDR3 has 15 amino acids. V gave up 2 bases and J gave up 2 bases, with 12 bases separating them.

This chain joins TRBV15 and TRBJ2-7; possibly TRBD2 for D (7 bases). V lost 0 bases, J lost 3 bases, and 12 bases lay in between. The germline CDR1 and CDR2 sequences are LNHNV and YYDKDF (reference sequence). The CDR3 runs to 15 residues. The CDR3 here is CATSRDEGGVYEQYF. Here the CDR3 DNA reads TGTGCCACCAGCAGAGATGAGGGGGGGGTCTACGAGCAGTACTTC. Full variable domain (remainder filled in from reference TRBV15 and TRBJ2-7): DAMVIQNPRYQVTQFGKPVTLSCSQTLNHNVMYWYQQKSSQAPKLLFHYYDKDFNNEADTPDNFQSRRPNTSFCFLDIRSPGLGDTAMYLCATSRDEGGVYEQYFGPGTRLTVT.